This is a list of T cell receptor beta chains from one sample in a study of beta chain features in type 1 diabetes. Profiling relied on immunoSEQ multiplex PCR, and the TCRdb table lists in-frame clones only, not all of them. The table includes 130,000 to 150,000 clones, about 12% detected once. Sequencing was done on a sample of central memory CD4+ T cells from blood. Receptors originate from a man aged 18 to 30 with type 1 diabetes. CDR3s include the opening cysteine and the closing phenylalanine or tryptophan. The order of the fields is CDR3 length, D gene, V gene, J gene, clone size, CDR3 DNA, CDR3 protein. The D gene is left open where the match is weak. Clone size is shown for a subset of rows, as once, few, many or a class of expanded clone.

15	.	TRBV29-1	TRBJ1-1	few	TGCAGCGTTTCGGAGACAGACTCCTACCACACTGAAGCTTTCTTT	CSVSETDSYHTEAFF
16	TRBD2	TRBV4-2	TRBJ2-1	many	TGTGCCAGCAGCCAGAGGGGACTAGCGGGAGACAATGAGCAGTTCTTC	CASSQRGLAGDNEQFF
13	.	TRBV29-1	TRBJ2-2	few	TGCAGCGTTGCTGGACTGACCACCGGGGAGCTGTTTTTT	CSVAGLTTGELFF
13	.	TRBV19	TRBJ1-2	few	TGTGCCAGTAGTAGCGGCACCAACTATGGCTACACCTTC	CASSSGTNYGYTF
15	.	TRBV7-2	TRBJ2-7	few	TGTGCCAGCAGCTTAGCGGGGGGAAGCTCCTACGAGCAGTACTTC	CASSLAGGSSYEQYF
16	TRBD2	TRBV28	TRBJ2-2	few	TGTGCCAGCAGGTCTGGACTAGCGGGGCGAACCGGGGAGCTGTTTTTT	CASRSGLAGRTGELFF
15	TRBD1	TRBV18	TRBJ2-7	.	TGTGCCAGCTCACCAGGGACAGGGCGAATCTACGAGCAGTACTTC	CASSPGTGRIYEQYF
15	TRBD1	TRBV2	TRBJ1-1	.	TGTGCCAGCAAGGCACAGGGGGCACCGGGCACTGAAGCTTTCTTT	CASKAQGAPGTEAFF
14	.	TRBV5-1	TRBJ2-3	once	TGCGCCAGCACGTCCTCCGAGACGGCAGATACGCAGTATTTT	CASTSSETADTQYF
15	.	TRBV7-8	TRBJ2-3	.	TGTGCCAGCAGCTTAATGGCGGGGAGCACAGATACGCAGTATTTT	CASSLMAGSTDTQYF
15	.	TRBV9	TRBJ2-5	.	TGTGCCAGCAGCGTAGAGTCTAGCTATCAAGAGACCCAGTACTTC	CASSVESSYQETQYF
14	.	TRBV5-1	TRBJ1-1	.	TGCGCCAGCAGCTTGGGTTATACCGGCCCTGAAGCTTTCTTT	CASSLGYTGPEAFF
12	.	TRBV7-2	TRBJ1-4	many	TGTGCCAGCAGCGCAGCCCGTGAAAAACTGTTTTTT	CASSAAREKLFF
11	.	TRBV29-1	TRBJ1-1	.	TGCAGCGTTGAAGATCCCCCTGAAGCTTTCTTT	CSVEDPPEAFF
16	TRBD2	TRBV5-4	TRBJ2-7	.	TGTGCCAGCAGCTGGGGGCTAGCGGGGAGCTCCTACGAGCAGTACTTC	CASSWGLAGSSYEQYF
14	.	TRBV7-9	TRBJ1-1	medium-sized	TGTGCCAGCAGCCCCCGGGACATGAACACTGAAGCTTTCTTT	CASSPRDMNTEAFF
15	.	TRBV7-2	TRBJ1-5	.	TGTGCCAGCAGCCCGAGAGCGGGGAGCAATCAGCCCCAGCATTTT	CASSPRAGSNQPQHF
14	.	TRBV5-1	TRBJ2-2	few	TGCGCCAGCAGCTTGTACCTTAACACCGGGGAGCTGTTTTTT	CASSLYLNTGELFF
15	.	TRBV6-4	TRBJ2-6	.	TGTGCCAGCAGTGACGGGGGCTTCGGGGCCAACGTCCTGACTTTC	CASSDGGFGANVLTF
13	TRBD1	TRBV7-2	TRBJ1-1	many	TGTGCCAGCAGCTTAGAGTGGACAGGACAAGCTTTCTTT	CASSLEWTGQAFF
15	.	TRBV27	TRBJ2-7	.	TGTGCCAGCAGGGATGGTGCCGCTAAAATCTACGAGCAGTACTTC	CASRDGAAKIYEQYF
15	TRBD1	TRBV28	TRBJ2-3	few	TGTGCCAGCAGACCCTCGGGACAGGGCACAGATACGCAGTATTTT	CASRPSGQGTDTQYF
13	.	TRBV30	TRBJ1-6	.	TGTGCCTGGAGCACGTCGGGGGATTCACCCCTCCACTTT	CAWSTSGDSPLHF
16	.	TRBV14	TRBJ1-4	.	TGTGCCAGCAGCCCCGGGACTCCATCTTGGGGTGAAAAACTGTTTTTT	CASSPGTPSWGEKLFF
17	TRBD1	TRBV5-1	TRBJ2-1	few	TGCGCCAGCAGCTTGGTGGGACAGGGGTCGAATATGGTTGAGCAGTTCTTC	CASSLVGQGSNMVEQFF
14	.	TRBV5-1	TRBJ2-3	.	TGCGCCAGCAGCTTACCAAGGGGCACAGATACGCAGTATTTT	CASSLPRGTDTQYF
15	TRBD1	TRBV18	TRBJ2-3	.	TGTGCCAGCTCACCGGGGACAGGGAATCCAGATACGCAGTATTTT	CASSPGTGNPDTQYF
15	TRBD1	TRBV5-4	TRBJ2-7	.	TGTGCCAGCAGCACCGCCGGGACAGGTTTTTACGAGCAGTACTTC	CASSTAGTGFYEQYF
15	.	TRBV11-3	TRBJ1-1	.	TGTGCCAGCAGCCCCCACGGCACACTGAACACTGAAGCTTTCTTT	CASSPHGTLNTEAFF
11	.	TRBV18	TRBJ1-1	few	TGTGCCAGCTCACCGGACAGCGAAGCTTTCTTT	CASSPDSEAFF
16	.	TRBV21-1	TRBJ2-7	few	TGTGCCAGCAGCAAGACCGCTAGCGCCCCCCCCTACGAGCAGTACTTC	CASSKTASAPPYEQYF
15	.	TRBV27	TRBJ2-7	many	TGTGCCAGCAGTTTGGATCCCGGAAGACCCTACGAGCAGTACTTC	CASSLDPGRPYEQYF
12	.	TRBV27	TRBJ2-7	.	TGTGCCACCAGGGTAGGATACTACGAGCAGTACTTC	CATRVGYYEQYF
17	TRBD2	TRBV4-1	TRBJ2-1	.	TGCGCCAGCAGCCAAGAAAGGCGGACTAGCGGGGACAATGAGCAGTTCTTC	CASSQERRTSGDNEQFF
16	TRBD1	TRBV19	TRBJ1-1	few	TGTGCCAGTAGTACCCAAAGGACAGGGCAAAGTTCTGAAGCTTTCTTT	CASSTQRTGQSSEAFF
18	TRBD2	TRBV9	TRBJ2-5	.	TGTGCCAGCAGCGTAAAGACCGGGGGAGCGGGAACCGACGAGACCCAGTACTTC	CASSVKTGGAGTDETQYF
16	TRBD1	TRBV9	TRBJ1-1	few	TGTGCCAGCAGTCCCGGCGCACAGGGGGCGAACACTGAAGCTTTCTTT	CASSPGAQGANTEAFF
12	TRBD2	TRBV6-5	TRBJ2-2	few	TGTGCCACCAGGACTAGCCAGCGGGAGCTGTTTTTT	CATRTSQRELFF
14	.	TRBV7-2	TRBJ1-2	.	TGTGCCAGCAGCTTCCCTCTTGGGGAGGTTGGCTACACCTTC	CASSFPLGEVGYTF
13	.	TRBV7-9	TRBJ1-2	few	TGTGCCAGCAGCGTAGGACAGAACTATGGCTACACCTTC	CASSVGQNYGYTF
15	TRBD2	TRBV5-4	TRBJ2-5	.	TGTGCCAGCAGCTCCGGCGGGGGGGCCGGGGAGACCCAGTACTTC	CASSSGGGAGETQYF
16	.	TRBV7-9	TRBJ2-7	few	TGTGCCAGCAGCTTAGGTTACGGGGGTGTCGGCTACGAGCAGTACTTC	CASSLGYGGVGYEQYF
19	TRBD2	TRBV29-1	TRBJ2-1	.	TGCAGCTCAGACCAGGTAGCGGGGGGACTTCGGAGCTCCTACAATGAGCAGTTCTTC	CSSDQVAGGLRSSYNEQFF
15	.	TRBV27	TRBJ2-1	.	TGTGCCAGCAACCCGGGGGCCTTATCCTACAATGAGCAGTTCTTC	CASNPGALSYNEQFF
14	.	TRBV6-5	TRBJ1-2	many	TGTGCCAGCAGTTTTTCCCTAGAAATCTATGGCTACACCTTC	CASSFSLEIYGYTF
17	.	TRBV4-1	TRBJ2-6	few	TGCGCCAGCAGCTCCCCTGGCAGGCGGGCTGGGGCCAACGTCCTGACTTTC	CASSSPGRRAGANVLTF
17	TRBD1	TRBV7-9	TRBJ2-6	.	TGTGCCAGCCTGCGACAGGGCGTTAGGTCTGGGGCCAACGTCCTGACTTTC	CASLRQGVRSGANVLTF
12	TRBD1	TRBV29-1	TRBJ1-1	few	TGCAGCGCCGGACAGGGGGGCACTGAAGCTTTCTTT	CSAGQGGTEAFF
12	TRBD1	TRBV4-1	TRBJ1-2	few	TGCGCCAGCAGCCCCGACAGGGCTGGCTACACCTTC	CASSPDRAGYTF
14	TRBD1	TRBV6-6	TRBJ2-3	.	TGTGCCAGCACTATGGACAGGGGGGCAGATACGCAGTATTTT	CASTMDRGADTQYF
18	.	TRBV18	TRBJ1-5	few	TGTGCCAGCTCACCACCGATGGTTAGCACAGGAGCAAGGCAGCCCCAGCATTTT	CASSPPMVSTGARQPQHF
13	.	TRBV29-1	TRBJ1-1	.	TGCAGCTCAACCCACGGGGTGAGCACTGAAGCTTTCTTT	CSSTHGVSTEAFF
14	TRBD1	TRBV30	TRBJ2-7	few	TGTGCCTGGGCACGGGGGACAGGTCTTTACGAGCAGTACTTC	CAWARGTGLYEQYF
15	.	TRBV11-3	TRBJ2-3	.	TGTGCCAGCAGCTACGCGGGACACGACACAGATACGCAGTATTTT	CASSYAGHDTDTQYF
16	.	TRBV5-1	TRBJ2-2	once	TGCGCCAGCAGCGTTCAGGGGCCGACTAACACCGGGGAGCTGTTTTTT	CASSVQGPTNTGELFF
12	.	TRBV27	TRBJ2-2	.	TGTGCCAGCAAGTCGATTGGCGGGGAGCTGTTTTTT	CASKSIGGELFF
16	.	TRBV2	TRBJ2-2	medium-sized	TGTGCCAGCAGTGAAGCCCGGACGGCGCGCACCGGGGAGCTGTTTTTT	CASSEARTARTGELFF